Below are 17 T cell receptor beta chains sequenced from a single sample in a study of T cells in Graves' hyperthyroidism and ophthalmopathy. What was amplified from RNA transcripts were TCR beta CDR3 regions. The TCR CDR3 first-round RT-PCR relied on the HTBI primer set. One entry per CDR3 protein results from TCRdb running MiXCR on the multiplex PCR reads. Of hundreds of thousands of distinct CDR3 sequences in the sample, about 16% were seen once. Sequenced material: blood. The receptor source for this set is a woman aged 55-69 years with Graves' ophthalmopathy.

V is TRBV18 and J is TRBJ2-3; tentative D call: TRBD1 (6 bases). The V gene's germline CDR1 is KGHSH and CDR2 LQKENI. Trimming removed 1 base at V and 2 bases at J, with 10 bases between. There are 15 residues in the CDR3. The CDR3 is CASSPLGQNTDTQYF. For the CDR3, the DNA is TGTGCCAGCTCACCACTAGGACAGAACACAGATACGCAGTATTTT. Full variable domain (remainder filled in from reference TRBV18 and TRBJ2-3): NAGVMQNPRHLVRRRGQEARLRCSPMKGHSHVYWYRQLPEEGLKFMVYLQKENIIDESGMPKERFSAEFPKEGPSILRIQQVVRGDSAAYFCASSPLGQNTDTQYFGPGTRLTVL.

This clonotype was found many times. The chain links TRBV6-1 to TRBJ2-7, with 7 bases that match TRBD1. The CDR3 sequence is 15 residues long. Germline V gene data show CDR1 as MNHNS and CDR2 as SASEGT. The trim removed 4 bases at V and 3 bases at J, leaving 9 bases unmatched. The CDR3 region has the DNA TGTGCCAGCAGTGTAACCGGGACAGCCGTCTACGAGCAGTACTTC. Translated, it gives CASSVTGTAVYEQYF.

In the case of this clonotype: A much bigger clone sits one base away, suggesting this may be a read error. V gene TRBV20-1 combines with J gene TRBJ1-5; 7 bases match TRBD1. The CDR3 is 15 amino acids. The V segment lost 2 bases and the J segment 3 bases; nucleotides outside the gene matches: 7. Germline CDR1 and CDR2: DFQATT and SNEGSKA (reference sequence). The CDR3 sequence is CSARTQGVDNQPQHF. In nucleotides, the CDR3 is TGCAGTGCTAGAACCCAGGGGGTCGACAATCAGCCCCAGCATTTT.

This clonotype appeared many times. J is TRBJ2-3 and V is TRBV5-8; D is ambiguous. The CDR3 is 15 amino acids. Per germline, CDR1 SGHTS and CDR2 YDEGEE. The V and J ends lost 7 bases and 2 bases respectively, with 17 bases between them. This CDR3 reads CASGRGRLFTDTQYF. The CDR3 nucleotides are TGTGCCAGCGGCCGCGGACGGCTATTCACAGATACGCAGTATTTT.

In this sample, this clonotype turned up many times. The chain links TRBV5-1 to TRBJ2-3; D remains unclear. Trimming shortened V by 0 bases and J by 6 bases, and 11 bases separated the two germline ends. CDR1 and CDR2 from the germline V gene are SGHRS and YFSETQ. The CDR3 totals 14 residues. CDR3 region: CASSLGLVRDTQYF. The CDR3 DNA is TGCGCCAGCAGCTTGGGACTTGTGCGGGATACGCAGTATTTT.

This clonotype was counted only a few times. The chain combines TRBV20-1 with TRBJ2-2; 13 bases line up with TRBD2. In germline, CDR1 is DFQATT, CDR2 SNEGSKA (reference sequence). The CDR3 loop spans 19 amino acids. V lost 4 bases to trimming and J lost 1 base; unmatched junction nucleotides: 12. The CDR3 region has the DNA TGCAGTGCTAAACTAACTAGGACTAGCGGGAGACGGAACACCGGGGAGCTGTTTTTT. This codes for CSAKLTRTSGRRNTGELFF.

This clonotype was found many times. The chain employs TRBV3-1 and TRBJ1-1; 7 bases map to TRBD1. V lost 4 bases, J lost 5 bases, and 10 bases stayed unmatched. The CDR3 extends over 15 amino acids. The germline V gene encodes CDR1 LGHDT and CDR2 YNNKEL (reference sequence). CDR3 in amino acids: CASSLEQGSKTEAFF. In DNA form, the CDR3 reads TGTGCCAGCAGCCTGGAACAGGGGTCGAAGACTGAAGCTTTCTTT.

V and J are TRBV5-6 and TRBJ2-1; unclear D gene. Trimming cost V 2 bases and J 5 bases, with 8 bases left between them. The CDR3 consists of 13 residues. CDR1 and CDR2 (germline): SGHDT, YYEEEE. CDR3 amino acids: CASSLVGDNEQFF. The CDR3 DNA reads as TGTGCCAGCAGCTTAGTAGGTGACAATGAGCAGTTCTTC.

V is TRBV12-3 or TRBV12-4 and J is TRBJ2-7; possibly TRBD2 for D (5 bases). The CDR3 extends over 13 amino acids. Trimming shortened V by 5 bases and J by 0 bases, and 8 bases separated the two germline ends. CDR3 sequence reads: CASSPRDSYEQYF. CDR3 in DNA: TGTGCCAGCAGTCCACGGGACTCCTACGAGCAGTACTTC.

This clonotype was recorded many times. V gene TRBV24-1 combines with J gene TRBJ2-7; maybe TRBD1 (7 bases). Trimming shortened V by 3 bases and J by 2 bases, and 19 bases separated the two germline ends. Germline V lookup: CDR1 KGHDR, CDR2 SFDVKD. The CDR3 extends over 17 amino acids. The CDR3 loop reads CATSDPRRADRAYEQYF. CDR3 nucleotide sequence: TGTGCCACCAGTGATCCCCGGAGGGCTGACAGGGCCTACGAGCAGTACTTC.

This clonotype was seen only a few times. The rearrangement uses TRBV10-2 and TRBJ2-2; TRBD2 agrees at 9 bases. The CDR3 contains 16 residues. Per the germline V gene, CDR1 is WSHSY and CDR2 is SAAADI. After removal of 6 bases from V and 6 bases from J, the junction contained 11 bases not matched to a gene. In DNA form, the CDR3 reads TGCGCCAGCAGGGACACGTCTAGCGGGGCGTCCGGGGAGCTGTTTTTT. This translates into CASRDTSSGASGELFF.

In DNA form, the CDR3 reads TGTGCCACCAGTGACAGCTCAGGGGGCGCAGGCTATGGCTACACCTTC. Its translation: CATSDSSGGAGYGYTF. The chain is built from TRBV24-1 and TRBJ1-2; 8 bases align to TRBD1. Germline values: CDR1 KGHDR, CDR2 SFDVKD. The CDR3 totals 16 residues. Trimming at V came to 4 bases and at J to 4 bases, leaving 10 bases not matched to a gene.

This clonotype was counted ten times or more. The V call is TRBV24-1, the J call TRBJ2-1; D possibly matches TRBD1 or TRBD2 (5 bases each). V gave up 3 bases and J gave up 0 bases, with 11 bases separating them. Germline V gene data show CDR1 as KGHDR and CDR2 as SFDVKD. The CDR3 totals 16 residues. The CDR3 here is CATSDAGASSYNEQFF. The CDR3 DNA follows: TGTGCCACCAGTGATGCCGGGGCTAGCTCCTACAATGAGCAGTTCTTC.

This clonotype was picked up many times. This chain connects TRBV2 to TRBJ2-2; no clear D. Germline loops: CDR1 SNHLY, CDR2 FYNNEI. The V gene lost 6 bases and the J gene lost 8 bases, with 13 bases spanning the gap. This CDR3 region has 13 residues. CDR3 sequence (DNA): TGTGCCAGCAGCGCTTCAGTTCTTGGGGAGCTGTTTTTT. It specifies CASSASVLGELFF.

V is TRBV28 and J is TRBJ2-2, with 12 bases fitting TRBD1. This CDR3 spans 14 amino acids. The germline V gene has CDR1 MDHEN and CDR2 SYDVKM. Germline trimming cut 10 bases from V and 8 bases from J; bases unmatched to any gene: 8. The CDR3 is CATRDRGLAGELFF. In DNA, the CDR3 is TGTGCCACCCGGGACAGGGGGCTGGCGGGGGAGCTGTTTTTT.

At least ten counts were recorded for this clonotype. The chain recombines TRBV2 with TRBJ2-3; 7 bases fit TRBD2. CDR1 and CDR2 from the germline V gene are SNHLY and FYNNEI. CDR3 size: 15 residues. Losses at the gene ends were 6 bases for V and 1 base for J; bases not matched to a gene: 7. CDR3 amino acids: CASSTLATRTDTQYF. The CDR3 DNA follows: TGTGCCAGCAGCACACTAGCGACTCGCACAGATACGCAGTATTTT.

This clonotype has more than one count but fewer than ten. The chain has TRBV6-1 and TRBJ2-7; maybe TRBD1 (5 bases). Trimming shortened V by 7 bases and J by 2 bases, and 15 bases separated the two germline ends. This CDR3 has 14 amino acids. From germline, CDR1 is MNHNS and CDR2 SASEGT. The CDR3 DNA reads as TGTGCCAGCACCACACAGGAACCCCCCTACGAGCAGTACTTC. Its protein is CASTTQEPPYEQYF.